A selection of T cell receptor beta chains follows, all from one sample in a study of blood T cell repertoires in COVID-19. Clones were read by immunoSEQ multiplex PCR, and TCRdb kept only the in-frame ones, dropping some. The table has 120,000 to 150,000 clones, about 87% seen once. Sequencing input: peripheral blood. The receptors come from a man aged 45-65 years who had recovered from COVID-19. Both conserved end residues are trimmed from each CDR3. The order of the fields is V gene, J gene, CDR3 protein.

>TRBV3-1/TRBV3-2|TRBJ2-7
ASSRDMYEQY
>TRBV4-1|TRBJ1-1
ASSQGHKNTEAF
>TRBV29-1|TRBJ1-3
SVISSGNTIY
>TRBV4-1|TRBJ2-5
ASRQGANQETQY
>TRBV5-1|TRBJ2-6
ASSDGVGANVLT
>TRBV12-3/TRBV12-4|TRBJ1-1
ASSTVMNTEAF
>TRBV6-5|TRBJ1-2
ATKDREDGYT
>TRBV27|TRBJ1-4
ASSKNSATNEKLF
>TRBV2|TRBJ1-5
ASRNDRNQPQH
>TRBV4-1|TRBJ1-1
ASSRLMDRNTEAF
>TRBV7-9|TRBJ1-4
ASSHDRVGEKLF
>TRBV10-3|TRBJ1-1
AIRGTGNTEAF
>TRBV3-1/TRBV3-2|TRBJ2-5
ASSFGGREETQY
>TRBV9|TRBJ2-3
ASSVQTGVDYTQY
>TRBV6-5|TRBJ2-1
ASSYSGASSYNEQF
>TRBV19|TRBJ1-2
ASSSSSGGYGYT
>TRBV14|TRBJ2-3
ASSPGGTDTQY
>TRBV27|TRBJ1-3
ASRIRQGANTIY
>TRBV4-3|TRBJ2-3
ASSQDAGTGVTDTQY
>TRBV6-2/TRBV6-3|TRBJ2-5
ASSTRLAGGPRQETQY
>TRBV4-3|TRBJ2-3
ASSQDLPAGATDTQY
>TRBV6-5|TRBJ2-1
ASSYPGTSGDEQF
>TRBV6-2/TRBV6-3|TRBJ2-1
ASSYRTSGGINNEQF
>TRBV5-4|TRBJ1-5
ASSLGGTGGLSNQPQH
>TRBV30|TRBJ2-1
AWSVGVRGPVNEQF
>TRBV30|TRBJ2-1
AWSPGTSRNEQF
>TRBV12-5|TRBJ2-3
ASGTGTSGFPFTDTQY
>TRBV19|TRBJ2-1
ASSPLAGGYNEQF
>TRBV6-1|TRBJ1-1
ASSLDRFNTEAF
>TRBV2|TRBJ2-3
ASSLTGTSGGSDTQY
>TRBV7-6|TRBJ2-5
ASSTDRGHQETQY
>TRBV7-9|TRBJ2-5
ASSFQRETQY
>TRBV9|TRBJ1-2
ASSVGVTINYGYT
>TRBV7-8|TRBJ1-6
ASSSGQGRRINSPLH
>TRBV19|TRBJ1-2
ASSISGARRGYT
>TRBV5-1|TRBJ1-1
ASSANRDSEAF
>TRBV7-6|TRBJ2-5
ASSLGGTRYETQY
>TRBV7-9|TRBJ2-1
ASSSYSGGFVGSYNEQF
>TRBV29-1|TRBJ2-3
SVEVAGFHTQY
>TRBV19|TRBJ1-3
ASDQGAPGNTIY
>TRBV3-1/TRBV3-2|TRBJ2-1
ASSLFSGGAYEQF
>TRBV7-9|TRBJ1-2
ASSLAGVNYGYT
>TRBV3-1/TRBV3-2|TRBJ2-3
ASSVTTQASTDTQY
>TRBV19|TRBJ1-1
ASSPDRSHTEAF
>TRBV30|TRBJ1-2
AWTEGNYGYT
>TRBV18|TRBJ2-7
ASSLTQSSYEQY
>TRBV6-5|TRBJ2-2
ASRDRGRGTGELF
>TRBV29-1|TRBJ1-2
SVWDSNYGYT
>TRBV7-2|TRBJ1-2
ASSPRQGSISGYT
>TRBV11-2|TRBJ2-2
ASSLGFRGPSTGELF